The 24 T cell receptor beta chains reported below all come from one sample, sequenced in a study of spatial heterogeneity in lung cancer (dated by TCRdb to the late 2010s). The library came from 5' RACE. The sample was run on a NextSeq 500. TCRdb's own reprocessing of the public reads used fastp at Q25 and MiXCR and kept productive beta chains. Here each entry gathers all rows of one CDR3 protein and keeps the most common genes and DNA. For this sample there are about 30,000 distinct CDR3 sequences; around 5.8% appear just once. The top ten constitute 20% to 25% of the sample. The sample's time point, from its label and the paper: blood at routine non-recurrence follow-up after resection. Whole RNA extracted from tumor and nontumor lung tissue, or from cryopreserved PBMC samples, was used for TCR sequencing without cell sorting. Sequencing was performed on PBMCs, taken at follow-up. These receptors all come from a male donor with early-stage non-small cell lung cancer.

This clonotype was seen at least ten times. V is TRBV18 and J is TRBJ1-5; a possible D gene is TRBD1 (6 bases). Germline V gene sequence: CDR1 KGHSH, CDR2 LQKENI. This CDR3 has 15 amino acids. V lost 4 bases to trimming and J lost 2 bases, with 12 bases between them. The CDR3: CASSQGSGGNQPQHF. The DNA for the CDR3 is TGTGCCAGCTCACAGGGGTCAGGGGGCAATCAGCCCCAGCATTTT.

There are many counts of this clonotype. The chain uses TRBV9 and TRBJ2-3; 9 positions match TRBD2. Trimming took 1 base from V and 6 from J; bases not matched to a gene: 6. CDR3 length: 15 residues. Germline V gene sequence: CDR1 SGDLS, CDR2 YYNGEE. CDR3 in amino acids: CASSVRHGLADTQYF. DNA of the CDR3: TGTGCCAGCAGCGTACGCCACGGACTAGCGGATACGCAGTATTTT.

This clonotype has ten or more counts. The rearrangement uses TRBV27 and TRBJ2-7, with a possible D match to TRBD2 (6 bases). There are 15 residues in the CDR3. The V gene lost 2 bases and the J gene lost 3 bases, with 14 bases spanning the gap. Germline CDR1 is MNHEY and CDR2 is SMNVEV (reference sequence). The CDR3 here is CASSLAGLGGYEQYF. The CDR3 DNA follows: TGTGCCAGCAGTTTAGCGGGGTTAGGAGGCTACGAGCAGTACTTC.

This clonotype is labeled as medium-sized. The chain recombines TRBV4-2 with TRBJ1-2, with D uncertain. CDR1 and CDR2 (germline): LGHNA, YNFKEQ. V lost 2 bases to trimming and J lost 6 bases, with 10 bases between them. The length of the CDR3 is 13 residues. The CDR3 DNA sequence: TGTGCCAGCAGCCAACTGCGCAAAGATGGCTACACCTTC. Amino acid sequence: CASSQLRKDGYTF.

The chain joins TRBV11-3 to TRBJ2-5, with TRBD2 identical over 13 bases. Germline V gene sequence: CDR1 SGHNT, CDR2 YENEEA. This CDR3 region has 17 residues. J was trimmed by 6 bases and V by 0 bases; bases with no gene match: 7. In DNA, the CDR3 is TGTGCCAGCAGCTTAGATCGAACGACTAGCGGGAGGCAGACCCAGTACTTC. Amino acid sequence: CASSLDRTTSGRQTQYF.

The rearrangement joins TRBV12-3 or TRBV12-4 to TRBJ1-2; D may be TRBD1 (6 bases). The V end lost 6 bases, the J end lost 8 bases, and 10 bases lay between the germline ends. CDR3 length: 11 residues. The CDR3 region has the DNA TGTGCCAGCAGCAGGGGACAAGGCTACACCTTC. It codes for CASSRGQGYTF.

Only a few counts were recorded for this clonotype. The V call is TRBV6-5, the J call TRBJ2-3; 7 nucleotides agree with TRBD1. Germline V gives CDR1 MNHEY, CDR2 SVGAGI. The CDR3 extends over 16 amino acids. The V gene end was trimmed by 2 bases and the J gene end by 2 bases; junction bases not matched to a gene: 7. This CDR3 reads CASSYEGATTTDTQYF. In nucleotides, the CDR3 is TGTGCCAGCAGTTACGAGGGGGCTACTACCACAGATACGCAGTATTTT.

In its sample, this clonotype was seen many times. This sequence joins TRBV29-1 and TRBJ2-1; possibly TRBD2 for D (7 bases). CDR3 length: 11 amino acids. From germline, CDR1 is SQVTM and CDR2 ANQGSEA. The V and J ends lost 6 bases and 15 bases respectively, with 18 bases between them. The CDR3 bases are TGCAGCGTGACACTAGCCCGGGGGGCGTTCTTC. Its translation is CSVTLARGAFF.

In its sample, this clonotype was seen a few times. CDR3: CASSTGTSGYEQYV. As DNA, the CDR3 is TGTGCCAGCAGTACGGGGACTAGCGGCTACGAGCAGTACGTC. J is TRBJ2-7 and V is TRBV6-2 or TRBV6-3; TRBD2 matches at 11 bases. The CDR3 is 14 amino acids. Germline assignment: CDR1 MNHEY and CDR2 SVGEGT. V was pared by 5 bases and J by 3 bases, with 3 bases of the junction left unmatched.

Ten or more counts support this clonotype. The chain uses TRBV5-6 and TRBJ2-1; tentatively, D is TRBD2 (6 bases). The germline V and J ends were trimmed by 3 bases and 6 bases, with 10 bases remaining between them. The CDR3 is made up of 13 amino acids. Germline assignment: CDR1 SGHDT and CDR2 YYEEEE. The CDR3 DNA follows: TGTGCCAGCAGCTGGGACTGGCTCAATGAGCAGTTCTTC. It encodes CASSWDWLNEQFF. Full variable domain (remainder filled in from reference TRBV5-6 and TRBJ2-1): DAGVTQSPTHLIKTRGQQVTLRCSPKSGHDTVSWYQQALGQGPQFIFQYYEEEERQRGNFPDRFSGHQFPNYSSELNVNALLLGDSALYLCASSWDWLNEQFFGPGTRLTVL.

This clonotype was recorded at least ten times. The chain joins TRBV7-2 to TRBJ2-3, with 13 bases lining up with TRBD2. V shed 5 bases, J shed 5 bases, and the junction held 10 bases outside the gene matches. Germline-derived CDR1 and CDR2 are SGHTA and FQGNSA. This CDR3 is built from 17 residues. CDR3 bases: TGTGCCAGCAGCCCTCCGGGACTAGCGGGGCTGGGAGATACGCAGTATTTT. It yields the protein CASSPPGLAGLGDTQYF.

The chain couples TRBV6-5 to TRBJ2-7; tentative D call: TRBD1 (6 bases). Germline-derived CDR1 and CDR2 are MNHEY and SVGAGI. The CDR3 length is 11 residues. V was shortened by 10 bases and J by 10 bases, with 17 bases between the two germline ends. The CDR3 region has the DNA TGTGCCACCCAATGGACAGCCAGACAGTACTTC. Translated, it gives CATQWTARQYF.

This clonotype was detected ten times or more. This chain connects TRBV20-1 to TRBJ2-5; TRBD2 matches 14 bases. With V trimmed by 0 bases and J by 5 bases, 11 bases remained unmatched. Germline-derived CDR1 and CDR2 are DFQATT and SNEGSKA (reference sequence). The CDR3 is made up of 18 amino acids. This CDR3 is CSARDPGLAGARRETQYF. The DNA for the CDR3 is TGCAGTGCTAGAGATCCGGGACTAGCGGGAGCAAGGCGGGAGACCCAGTACTTC.

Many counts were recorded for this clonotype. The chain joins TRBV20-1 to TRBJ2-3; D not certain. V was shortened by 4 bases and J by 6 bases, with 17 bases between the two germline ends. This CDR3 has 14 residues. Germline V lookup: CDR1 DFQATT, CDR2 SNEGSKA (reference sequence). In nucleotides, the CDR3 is TGCAGTGCTATATCCCCTGGGCCGGCCGATACGCAGTATTTT. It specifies CSAISPGPADTQYF.

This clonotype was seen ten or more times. The chain's CDR3 is CSARDYKSGTDTQYF. For the CDR3, the DNA is TGCAGTGCTAGAGATTACAAGTCCGGCACAGATACGCAGTATTTT. The genes are TRBV20-1 and TRBJ2-3; D remains ambiguous. The V gene lost 0 bases and the J gene lost 1 base, with 11 bases spanning the gap. The CDR3 has 15 residues. Looked up from germline, CDR1 is DFQATT and CDR2 is SNEGSKA (reference sequence).

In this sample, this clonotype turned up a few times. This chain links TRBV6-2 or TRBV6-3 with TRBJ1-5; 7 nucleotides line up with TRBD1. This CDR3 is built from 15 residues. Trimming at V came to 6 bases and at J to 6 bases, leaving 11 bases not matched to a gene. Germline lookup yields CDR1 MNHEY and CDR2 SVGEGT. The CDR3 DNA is TGTGCCAGCAGCCTCCGTCCAGGGGGGGGTCAGCCCCAGCATTTT. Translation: CASSLRPGGGQPQHF.

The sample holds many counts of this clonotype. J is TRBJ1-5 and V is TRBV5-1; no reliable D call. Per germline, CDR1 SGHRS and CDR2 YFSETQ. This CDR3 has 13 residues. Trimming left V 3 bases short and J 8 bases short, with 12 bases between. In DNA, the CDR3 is TGCGCCAGCAGCTCGGATGGGCGGAAGCCCCAGCATTTT. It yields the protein CASSSDGRKPQHF.

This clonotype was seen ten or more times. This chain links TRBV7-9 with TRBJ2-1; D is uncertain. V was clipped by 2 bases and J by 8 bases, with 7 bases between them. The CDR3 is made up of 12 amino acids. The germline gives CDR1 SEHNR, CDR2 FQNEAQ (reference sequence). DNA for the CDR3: TGTGCCAGCAGCTTAAATCTGGATGAGCAGTTCTTC. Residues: CASSLNLDEQFF.

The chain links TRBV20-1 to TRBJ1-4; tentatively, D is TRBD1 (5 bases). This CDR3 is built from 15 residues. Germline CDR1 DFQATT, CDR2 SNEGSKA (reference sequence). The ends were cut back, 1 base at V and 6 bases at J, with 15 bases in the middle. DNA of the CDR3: TGCAGTGCTAGAGCTTTAAGGCAGGGCGATGAAAAACTGTTTTTT. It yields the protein CSARALRQGDEKLFF.

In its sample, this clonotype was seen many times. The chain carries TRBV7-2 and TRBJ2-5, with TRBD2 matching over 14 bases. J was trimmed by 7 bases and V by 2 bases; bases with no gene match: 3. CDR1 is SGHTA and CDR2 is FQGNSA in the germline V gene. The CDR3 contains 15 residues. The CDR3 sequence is CASSLLTSGGATQYF. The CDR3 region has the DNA TGTGCCAGCAGCTTATTGACTAGCGGGGGGGCGACCCAGTACTTC. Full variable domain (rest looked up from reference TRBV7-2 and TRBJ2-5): GAGVSQSPSNKVTEKGKDVELRCDPISGHTALYWYRQSLGQGLEFLIYFQGNSAPDKSGLPSDRFSAERTGGSVSTLTIQRTQQEDSAVYLCASSLLTSGGATQYFGPGTRLLVL.

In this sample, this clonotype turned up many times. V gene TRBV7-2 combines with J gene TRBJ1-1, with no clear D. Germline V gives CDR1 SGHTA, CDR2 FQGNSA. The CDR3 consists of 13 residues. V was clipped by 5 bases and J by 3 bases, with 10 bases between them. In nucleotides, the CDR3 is TGTGCCAGCAGCAAAGACGGATACACTGAAGCTTTCTTT. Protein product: CASSKDGYTEAFF.

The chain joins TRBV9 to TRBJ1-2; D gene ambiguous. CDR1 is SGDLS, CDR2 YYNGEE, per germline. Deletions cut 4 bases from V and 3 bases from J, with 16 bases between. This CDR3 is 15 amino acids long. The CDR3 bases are TGTGCCAGCAGCCCCCAAGAGCTCTGGGACTATGGCTACACCTTC. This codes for CASSPQELWDYGYTF. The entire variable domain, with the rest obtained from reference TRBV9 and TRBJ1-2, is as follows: DSGVTQTPKHLITATGQRVTLRCSPRSGDLSVYWYQQSLDQGLQFLIQYYNGEERAKGNILERFSAQQFPDLHSELNLSSLELGDSALYFCASSPQELWDYGYTFGSGTRLTVV.

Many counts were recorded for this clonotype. CDR3 loop: CASSLGGLVGNEQFF. CDR3 in DNA: TGCGCCAGCAGCCTGGGGGGGCTGGTCGGGAATGAGCAGTTCTTC. This sequence joins TRBV4-3 and TRBJ2-1, with a weak D call TRBD2 (7 bases). V was clipped by 4 bases and J by 7 bases, with 17 bases between them. CDR1 and CDR2 from the germline V gene are LGHNA and YSLEER. The CDR3 extends over 15 amino acids.

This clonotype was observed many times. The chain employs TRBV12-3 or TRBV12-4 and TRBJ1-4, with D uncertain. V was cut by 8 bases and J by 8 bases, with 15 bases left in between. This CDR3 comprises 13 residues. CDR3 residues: CASSFGRWEKLFF. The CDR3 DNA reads TGTGCCAGCTCTTTCGGCAGATGGGAAAAACTGTTTTTT.